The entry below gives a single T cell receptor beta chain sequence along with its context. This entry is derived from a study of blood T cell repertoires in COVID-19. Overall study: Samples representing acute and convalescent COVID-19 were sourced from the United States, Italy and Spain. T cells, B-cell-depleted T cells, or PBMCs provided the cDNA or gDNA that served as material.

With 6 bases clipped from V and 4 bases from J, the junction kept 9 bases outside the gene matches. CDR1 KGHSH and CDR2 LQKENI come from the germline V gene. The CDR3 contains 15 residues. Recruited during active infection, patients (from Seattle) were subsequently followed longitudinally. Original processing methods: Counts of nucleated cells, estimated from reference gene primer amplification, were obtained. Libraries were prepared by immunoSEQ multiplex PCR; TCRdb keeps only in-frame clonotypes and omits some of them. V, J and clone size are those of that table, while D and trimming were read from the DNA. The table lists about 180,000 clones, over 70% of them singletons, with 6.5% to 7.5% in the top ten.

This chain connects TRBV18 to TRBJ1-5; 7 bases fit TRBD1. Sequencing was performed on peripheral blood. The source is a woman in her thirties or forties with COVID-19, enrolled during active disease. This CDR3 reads CASSLQGNINQPQHF. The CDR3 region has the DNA TGTGCCAGCTCTCTACAGGGGAACATTAATCAGCCCCAGCATTTT.